These 5 T cell receptor beta chains were sequenced from one sample in a study of regulatory T cells in long-lasting Graves disease. Time point here: newly diagnosed GD, antithyroid drugs for less than 3 months. PBMCs were the source of the RNA used for TCR sequencing. Construction of the TCR beta libraries employed iRepertoire HTBI primers in conjunction with Arm-PCR of CDR3 regions. A single record per CDR3 protein comes from TCRdb applying MiXCR to the multiplex PCR reads. The sample holds about 400,000 distinct CDR3 sequences; roughly 16% are singletons and the top ten take about 24%. The specimen was peripheral blood mononuclear cells (PBMCs), collected at new diagnosis, from a patient treated with antithyroid drugs. These TCRs come from a female donor with Graves disease.

In its sample, this clonotype was seen many times. This sequence joins TRBV5-6 and TRBJ1-1; 8 bases line up with TRBD1. CDR3 length equals 14 residues. Germline V CDR1 and CDR2: SGHDT, YYEEEE. V was clipped by 4 bases and J by 1 base; unmatched bases: 3. CDR3 nucleotides: TGTGCCAGCAGCCGGGGACAGGCGAACACTGAAGCTTTCTTT. This codes for CASSRGQANTEAFF.

This clonotype was seen ten or more times. CDR3 in amino acids: CASSFNRAEKLFF. The DNA of the CDR3 is TGTGCCAGCAGCTTTAACAGGGCTGAAAAACTGTTTTTT. The rearrangement links TRBV7-2 to TRBJ1-4; TRBD1 is a possible D gene (6 bases). The ends were cut back, 3 bases at V and 7 bases at J, with 9 bases in the middle. The V gene's germline CDR1 is SGHTA and CDR2 FQGNSA. CDR3 length equals 13 residues.

The rearrangement uses TRBV9 and TRBJ2-7, with a weak D call TRBD2 (6 bases). Trimming shortened V by 3 bases and J by 4 bases, and 17 bases separated the two germline ends. From germline, CDR1 is SGDLS and CDR2 YYNGEE. CDR3 size: 15 residues. CDR3 nucleotide sequence: TGTGCCAGCAGCGCAAGTCTAGGAGGGCCTTACGAGCAGTACTTC. It is translated as CASSASLGGPYEQYF.

This clonotype was counted many times. CDR3 protein: CASSPGRGGLKTQYF. DNA of the CDR3: TGTGCCAGCAGCCCAGGACGGGGGGGCCTAAAGACCCAGTACTTC. The chain joins TRBV7-2 to TRBJ2-5; 8 bases are shared with TRBD2. The CDR3 consists of 15 residues. CDR1 and CDR2 (germline): SGHTA, FQGNSA. V lost 5 bases and J lost 6; bases outside the gene matches: 11.

The chain carries TRBV28 and TRBJ2-3, with 8 bases that match TRBD2. This CDR3 has 16 amino acids. Per germline, CDR1 MDHEN and CDR2 SYDVKM. Trimming cost V 3 bases and J 4 bases; bases outside gene matches: 9. This chain's CDR3 is CASSLEVGGVADTQYF. The CDR3 nucleotides read TGTGCCAGCAGTTTGGAGGTCGGGGGGGTTGCAGATACGCAGTATTTT.